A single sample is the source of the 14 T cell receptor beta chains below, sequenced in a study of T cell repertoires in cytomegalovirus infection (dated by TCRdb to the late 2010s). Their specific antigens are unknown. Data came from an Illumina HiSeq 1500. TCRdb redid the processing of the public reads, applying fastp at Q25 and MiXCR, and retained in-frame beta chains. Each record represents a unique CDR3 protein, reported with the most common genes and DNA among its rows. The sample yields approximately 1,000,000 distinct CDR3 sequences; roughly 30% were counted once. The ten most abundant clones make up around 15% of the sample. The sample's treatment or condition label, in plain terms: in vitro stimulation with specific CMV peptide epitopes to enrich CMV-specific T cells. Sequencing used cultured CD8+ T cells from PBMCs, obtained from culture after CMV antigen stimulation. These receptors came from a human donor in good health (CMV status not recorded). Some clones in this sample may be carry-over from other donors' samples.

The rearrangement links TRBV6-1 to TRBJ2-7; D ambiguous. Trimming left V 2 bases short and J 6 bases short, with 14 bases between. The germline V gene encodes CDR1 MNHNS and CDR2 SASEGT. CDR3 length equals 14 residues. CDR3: CASSESLVRFEQYV. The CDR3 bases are TGTGCCAGCAGTGAAAGTTTAGTCAGATTCGAGCAGTACGTC.

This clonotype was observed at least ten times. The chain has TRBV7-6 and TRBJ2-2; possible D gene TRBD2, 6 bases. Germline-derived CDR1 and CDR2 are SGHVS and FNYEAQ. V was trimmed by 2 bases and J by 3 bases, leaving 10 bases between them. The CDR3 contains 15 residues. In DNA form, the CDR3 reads TGTGCCAGCAGCTTATGGGGGGACGACACCGGGGAGCTGTTTTTT. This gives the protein CASSLWGDDTGELFF. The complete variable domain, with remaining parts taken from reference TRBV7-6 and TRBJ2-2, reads GAGVSQSPRYKVTKRGQDVALRCDPISGHVSLYWYRQALGQGPEFLTYFNYEAQQDKSGLPNDRFSAERPEGSISTLTIQRTEQRDSAMYRCASSLWGDDTGELFFGEGSRLTVL.

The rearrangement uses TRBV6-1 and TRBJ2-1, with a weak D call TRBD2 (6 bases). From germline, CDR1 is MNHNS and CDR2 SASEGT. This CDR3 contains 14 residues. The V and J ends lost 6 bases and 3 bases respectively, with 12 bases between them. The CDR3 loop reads CASRRDSYYNEQFF. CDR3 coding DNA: TGTGCCAGCAGGCGGGATTCCTACTACAATGAGCAGTTCTTC.

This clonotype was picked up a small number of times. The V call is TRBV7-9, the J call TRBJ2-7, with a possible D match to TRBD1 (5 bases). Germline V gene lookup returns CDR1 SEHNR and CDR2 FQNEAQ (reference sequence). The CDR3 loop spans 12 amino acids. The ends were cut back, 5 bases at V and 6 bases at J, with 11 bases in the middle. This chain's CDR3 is CASSPGQGEQYF. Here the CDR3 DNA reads TGTGCCAGCAGCCCCGGCCAGGGCGAGCAGTACTTC.

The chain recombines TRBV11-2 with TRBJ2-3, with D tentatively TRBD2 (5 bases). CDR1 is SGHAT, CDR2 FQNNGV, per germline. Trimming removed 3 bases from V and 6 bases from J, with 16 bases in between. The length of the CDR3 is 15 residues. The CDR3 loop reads CASSLGGRRMDTQYF. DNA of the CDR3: TGTGCCAGCAGCTTGGGTGGTCGGAGGATGGATACGCAGTATTTT.

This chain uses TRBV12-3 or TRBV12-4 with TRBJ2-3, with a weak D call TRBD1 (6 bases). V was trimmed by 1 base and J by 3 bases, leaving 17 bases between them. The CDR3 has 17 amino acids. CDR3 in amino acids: CASSLDEDRGPTDTQYF. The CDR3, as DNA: TGTGCCAGCAGTTTAGACGAGGACAGAGGGCCAACAGATACGCAGTATTTT.

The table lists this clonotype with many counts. CDR3 coding DNA: TGTGCCAGCAGCGCCCTTCCGGGGGGGCCTTACAATGAGCAGTTCTTC. Amino acids: CASSALPGGPYNEQFF. The chain has TRBV7-9 and TRBJ2-1; 8 nucleotides match TRBD2. The germline gives CDR1 SEHNR, CDR2 FQNEAQ (reference sequence). There are 16 residues in the CDR3. Germline trimming cut 5 bases from V and 4 bases from J; bases unmatched to any gene: 10.

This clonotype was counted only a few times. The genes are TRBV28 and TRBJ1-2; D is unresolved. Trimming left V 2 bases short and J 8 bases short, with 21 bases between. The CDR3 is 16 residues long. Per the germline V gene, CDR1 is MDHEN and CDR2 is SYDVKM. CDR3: CASSLGGQLGAGGYTF. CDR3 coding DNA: TGTGCCAGCAGTTTAGGCGGTCAGCTGGGCGCGGGCGGCTACACCTTC.

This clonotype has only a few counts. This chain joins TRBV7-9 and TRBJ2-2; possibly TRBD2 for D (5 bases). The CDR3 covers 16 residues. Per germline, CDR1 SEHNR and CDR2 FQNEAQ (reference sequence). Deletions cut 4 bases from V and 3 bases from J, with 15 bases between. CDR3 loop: CASSSSVTDYTGELFF. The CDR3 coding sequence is TGTGCCAGCAGCTCCTCAGTGACGGACTACACCGGGGAGCTGTTTTTT.

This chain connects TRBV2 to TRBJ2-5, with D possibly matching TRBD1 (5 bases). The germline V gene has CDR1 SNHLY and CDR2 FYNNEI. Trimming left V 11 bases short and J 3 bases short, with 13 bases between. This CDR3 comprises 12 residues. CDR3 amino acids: CADAGLEETQYF. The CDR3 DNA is TGTGCCGATGCAGGGCTCGAAGAGACCCAGTACTTC.

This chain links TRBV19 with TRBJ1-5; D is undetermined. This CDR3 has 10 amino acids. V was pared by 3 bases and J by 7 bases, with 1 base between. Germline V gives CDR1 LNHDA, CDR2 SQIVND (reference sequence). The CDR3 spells CASSIQPQHF. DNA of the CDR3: TGTGCCAGTAGTATCCAGCCCCAGCATTTT.

This CDR3 reads CASSVGDRLYNEQFF. The CDR3 DNA sequence: TGTGCCAGCAGCGTAGGGGACAGGTTATACAATGAGCAGTTCTTC. The genes are TRBV9 and TRBJ2-1; 8 nucleotides align to TRBD1. The V and J ends lost 0 bases and 4 bases, in that order; junction bases with no gene match: 3. Germline-derived CDR1 and CDR2 are SGDLS and YYNGEE. There are 15 residues in the CDR3. Using reference TRBV9 and TRBJ2-1 for the parts outside the CDR3, the full variable domain is DSGVTQTPKHLITATGQRVTLRCSPRSGDLSVYWYQQSLDQGLQFLIQYYNGEERAKGNILERFSAQQFPDLHSELNLSSLELGDSALYFCASSVGDRLYNEQFFGPGTRLTVL.

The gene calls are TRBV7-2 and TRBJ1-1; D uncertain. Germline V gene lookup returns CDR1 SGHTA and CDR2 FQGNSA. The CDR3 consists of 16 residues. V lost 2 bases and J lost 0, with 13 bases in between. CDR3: CASSLLLAQLNTEAFF. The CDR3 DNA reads TGTGCCAGCAGCTTACTGTTGGCACAGCTGAACACTGAAGCTTTCTTT. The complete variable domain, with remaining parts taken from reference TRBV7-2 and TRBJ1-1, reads GAGVSQSPSNKVTEKGKDVELRCDPISGHTALYWYRQSLGQGLEFLIYFQGNSAPDKSGLPSDRFSAERTGGSVSTLTIQRTQQEDSAVYLCASSLLLAQLNTEAFFGQGTRLTVV.

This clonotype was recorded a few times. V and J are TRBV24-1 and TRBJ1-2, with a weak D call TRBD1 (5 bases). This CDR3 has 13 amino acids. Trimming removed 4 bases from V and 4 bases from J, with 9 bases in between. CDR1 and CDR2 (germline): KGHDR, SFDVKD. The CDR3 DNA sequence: TGTGCCACCAGTGACCATGACAGCTATGGCTACACCTTC. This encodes CATSDHDSYGYTF.